This T cell receptor beta chain was captured in a study of blood T cell repertoires in COVID-19. Study-level background: Sample material is recorded as cDNA or gDNA derived from T cells, B-cell-depleted T cells, or PBMCs.

Only in-frame clones appear in the TCRdb table, and some are missing; sequencing was by immunoSEQ multiplex PCR. Here the sample spans a few hundred thousand clones, approximately 86% being singletons. The CDR3 totals 14 residues. The germline gives CDR1 WSHSY, CDR2 SAAADI. The ends were cut back, 4 bases at V and 1 base at J, with 11 bases in the middle. The sample consisted of PBMCs or T cells enriched from blood (not recorded which). The chain employs TRBV10-2 and TRBJ2-7; perhaps TRBD1 as D (5 bases). The receptor was isolated from a woman in her 30s who had been exposed to COVID-19. CDR3 sequence (DNA): TGCGCCAGCAGTGGCAGGGCCAAGTCCTACGAGCAGTACTTC. This translates into CASSGRAKSYEQYF.